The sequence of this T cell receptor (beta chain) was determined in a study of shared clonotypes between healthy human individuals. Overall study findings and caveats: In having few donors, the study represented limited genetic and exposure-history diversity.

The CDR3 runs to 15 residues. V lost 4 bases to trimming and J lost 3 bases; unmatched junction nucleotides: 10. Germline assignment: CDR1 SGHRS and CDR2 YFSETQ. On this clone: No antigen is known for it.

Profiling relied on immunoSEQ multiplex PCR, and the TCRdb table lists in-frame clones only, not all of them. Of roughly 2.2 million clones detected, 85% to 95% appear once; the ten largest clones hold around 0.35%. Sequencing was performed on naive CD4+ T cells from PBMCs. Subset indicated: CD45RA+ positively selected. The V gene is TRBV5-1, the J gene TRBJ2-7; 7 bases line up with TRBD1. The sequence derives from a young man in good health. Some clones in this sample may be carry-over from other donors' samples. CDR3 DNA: TGCGCCAGCAGCGGCGACAGGGAAAACCGCTACGAGCAGTACTTC. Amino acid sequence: CASSGDRENRYEQYF.